Presented here are 27 T cell receptor beta chains from one specimen sequenced in a study of shared clonotypes between healthy human individuals. The protocol was immunoSEQ multiplex PCR, while the TCRdb copy is restricted to in-frame clones and leaves out a portion. Of over a million clones listed, 65% to 75% were seen once; the top ten hold about 1.5%. The sample was memory CD4+ T cells sorted from blood. Noted subset: CD45RA-negative fraction. These receptors originate from a man between 18 and 29 years old in good health.

V gene TRBV30 combines with J gene TRBJ1-5; TRBD1 agrees at 9 bases. Germline V gene lookup returns CDR1 GTSNPN and CDR2 SVGIG (reference sequence). Trimming at V came to 2 bases and at J to 3 bases, leaving 5 bases not matched to a gene. The CDR3 is 15 residues long. DNA of the CDR3: TGTGCCTGGAGTCCCGGGACAGGGATCAATCAGCCCCAGCATTTT. It codes for CAWSPGTGINQPQHF.

This clone was picked up many times. This sequence joins TRBV19 and TRBJ1-1; D unresolved. V shed 7 bases and J shed 5 bases, with 17 bases lying between them. From germline, CDR1 is LNHDA and CDR2 SQIVND (reference sequence). The CDR3 sequence is 14 residues long. As DNA, the CDR3 is TGTGCCAGTAAGGCGCGGGTAGATAGAACTGAAGCTTTCTTT. Translating it yields CASKARVDRTEAFF.

This chain connects TRBV30 to TRBJ2-1, with D unclear. Germline V gives CDR1 GTSNPN, CDR2 SVGIG (reference sequence). Trimming took off 0 bases at V and 6 bases at J, with 12 bases between the two ends. The CDR3 is made up of 14 amino acids. In nucleotides, the CDR3 is TGTGCCTGGAGTGTACAGTACCTCCGCAATGAGCAGTTCTTC. Translation: CAWSVQYLRNEQFF.

This chain links TRBV5-1 with TRBJ1-1, with D uncertain. V shed 6 bases and J shed 1 base, with 13 bases lying between them. This CDR3 spans 14 amino acids. Germline CDR1 and CDR2: SGHRS and YFSETQ. The CDR3: CASNLDSQNTEAFF. The CDR3 bases are TGCGCCAGCAATCTGGACTCCCAGAACACTGAAGCTTTCTTT.

This clone came up a few times. This rearrangement joins TRBV20-1 to TRBJ2-2, with D possibly being TRBD2 (5 bases). This CDR3 is 11 amino acids long. The germline gives CDR1 DFQATT, CDR2 SNEGSKA (reference sequence). Trimming pared 5 bases from V and 4 bases from J, leaving 5 bases between. For the CDR3, the DNA is TGCAGTGCTGAGGGCACCGGGGAGCTGTTTTTT. It is translated as CSAEGTGELFF.

The J gene is TRBJ2-1, the V gene TRBV18; 9 bases fit TRBD2. The CDR3 is 14 residues long. Germline values: CDR1 KGHSH, CDR2 LQKENI. J was trimmed by 5 bases and V by 3 bases; bases with no gene match: 2. CDR3 nucleotides: TGTGCCAGCTCACCTTTAGCGGGGGACAATGAGCAGTTCTTC. This gives the protein CASSPLAGDNEQFF.

The V gene is TRBV11-2, the J gene TRBJ1-4; no clear D gene. Germline V gene sequence: CDR1 SGHAT, CDR2 FQNNGV. The length of the CDR3 is 16 residues. V was trimmed by 5 bases and J by 3 bases, leaving 16 bases between them. Here the CDR3 DNA reads TGTGCCAGCAGCACCGGGGTCCTTGGCCCTAATGAAAAACTGTTTTTT. It codes for CASSTGVLGPNEKLFF.

This chain links TRBV6-1 with TRBJ1-2; D may be TRBD1 (6 bases). The V and J ends lost 3 bases and 4 bases respectively, with 9 bases between them. The germline V gene encodes CDR1 MNHNS and CDR2 SASEGT. This CDR3 has 13 amino acids. The DNA of the CDR3 is TGTGCCAGCAGTGACGGGACATTCTATGGCTACACCTTC. Translating gives CASSDGTFYGYTF.

This clone was seen a few times. Other DNA sequences of this sample code for an identical CDR3. The gene calls are TRBV2 and TRBJ1-1; D gene unclear. Trimming left V 4 bases short and J 5 bases short, with 8 bases between. The CDR3 sequence is 12 residues long. CDR1 and CDR2 from the germline V gene are SNHLY and FYNNEI. The CDR3 spells CASSVSGTEAFF. DNA of the CDR3: TGTGCCAGCAGTGTCTCGGGTACTGAAGCTTTCTTT.

This clone has just a few counts. This same CDR3 is encoded by further DNA sequences in the sample. The chain couples TRBV20-1 to TRBJ2-3; D gene ambiguous. The CDR3 covers 10 residues. Trimming took off 6 bases at V and 6 bases at J, with 7 bases between the two ends. The germline CDR1 and CDR2 sequences are DFQATT and SNEGSKA (reference sequence). The CDR3 sequence: CSASADTQYF. The CDR3, as DNA: TGCAGTGCAAGCGCCGATACGCAGTATTTT.

The V and J genes are TRBV18 and TRBJ2-3; D may be TRBD2 (6 bases). The CDR3 runs to 13 residues. V was pared by 6 bases and J by 6 bases, with 13 bases between. CDR1 and CDR2 from the germline V gene are KGHSH and LQKENI. This CDR3 is CASSGGGVDTQYF. The CDR3 DNA reads as TGTGCCAGCTCCGGGGGAGGTGTGGATACGCAGTATTTT. Complete variable domain (other parts from reference TRBV18 and TRBJ2-3): NAGVMQNPRHLVRRRGQEARLRCSPMKGHSHVYWYRQLPEEGLKFMVYLQKENIIDESGMPKERFSAEFPKEGPSILRIQQVVRGDSAAYFCASSGGGVDTQYFGPGTRLTVL.

The chain is built from TRBV18 and TRBJ2-3; D perhaps matches TRBD2 (5 bases). Trimming stripped 0 bases from V and 4 bases from J, with 20 bases between. This CDR3 region has 18 residues. Per the germline V gene, CDR1 is KGHSH and CDR2 is LQKENI. CDR3 region: CASSPPVRGREEADTQYF. The CDR3, as DNA: TGTGCCAGCTCACCACCGGTTCGCGGACGCGAGGAGGCAGATACGCAGTATTTT.

The chain couples TRBV6-5 to TRBJ1-2, with D possibly being TRBD1 (5 bases). Looked up from germline, CDR1 is MNHEY and CDR2 is SVGAGI. There are 13 residues in the CDR3. V lost 8 bases, J lost 3 bases, and 13 bases lay in between. CDR3 sequence reads: CASVGQGDYGYTF. CDR3 sequence (DNA): TGTGCCAGCGTAGGTCAGGGTGACTATGGCTACACCTTC.

CDR3 protein: CASSPGQGSNYGYTF. In nucleotides, the CDR3 is TGTGCCAGCTCACCGGGACAGGGTTCTAACTATGGCTACACCTTC. The gene calls are TRBV18 and TRBJ1-2; 9 bases align to TRBD1. V dropped 3 bases and J dropped 0; count of bases not matched to a gene: 2. The CDR3 length is 15 residues. Germline assignment: CDR1 KGHSH and CDR2 LQKENI.

The chain uses TRBV19 and TRBJ2-6; D gene ambiguous. This CDR3 comprises 15 residues. Germline CDR1 LNHDA, CDR2 SQIVND (reference sequence). V shed 9 bases and J shed 1 base, with 13 bases lying between them. The CDR3 region has the DNA TGTGCCAGCACTGGTAGGGCTTCTGGGGCCAACGTCCTGACTTTC. Translated: CASTGRASGANVLTF.

This clone was observed a handful of times. The chain carries TRBV7-2 and TRBJ2-2, with 8 bases that match TRBD1. V gave up 2 bases and J gave up 4 bases; unmatched junction bases: 6. Germline V gene lookup returns CDR1 SGHTA and CDR2 FQGNSA. The CDR3 contains 16 residues. CDR3: CASSLIQGAGTGELFF. The CDR3 DNA sequence: TGTGCCAGCAGCTTAATTCAGGGGGCGGGCACCGGGGAGCTGTTTTTT.

In regard to this clone: The sample holds other DNA sequences that translate to the same CDR3. The chain carries TRBV9 and TRBJ2-1; 10 nucleotides agree with TRBD2. The ends lost 0 bases at V and 0 bases at J; junction bases unmatched: 3. Germline assignment: CDR1 SGDLS and CDR2 YYNGEE. The CDR3 totals 17 residues. CDR3 sequence reads: CASSVALAGASYNEQFF. As DNA, the CDR3 is TGTGCCAGCAGCGTAGCTCTAGCGGGGGCCTCCTACAATGAGCAGTTCTTC.

This clone was picked up many times. The CDR3 region is CASSRTSGSTSYNEQFF. The CDR3 DNA reads as TGCGCCAGCAGCAGGACTAGCGGGAGTACCTCCTACAATGAGCAGTTCTTC. The chain employs TRBV5-1 and TRBJ2-1, with 13 bases fitting TRBD2. The CDR3 runs to 17 residues. The V gene end was trimmed by 4 bases and the J gene end by 0 bases; junction bases not matched to a gene: 4. Per the germline V gene, CDR1 is SGHRS and CDR2 is YFSETQ.

This chain links TRBV5-4 with TRBJ1-4, with 9 positions matching TRBD1. Germline loops: CDR1 SGHNT, CDR2 YYREEE (reference sequence). This CDR3 has 17 amino acids. V gave up 5 bases and J gave up 2 bases; unmatched junction bases: 10. In nucleotides, the CDR3 is TGTGCCAGCAGTAGGACAGGGGTGGCTGGCACTAATGAAAAACTGTTTTTT. It encodes CASSRTGVAGTNEKLFF.

The V and J genes are TRBV6-5 and TRBJ1-5; maybe TRBD1 (5 bases). The V end lost 6 bases, the J end lost 7 bases, and 19 bases lay between the germline ends. The CDR3 runs to 15 residues. CDR1 MNHEY and CDR2 SVGAGI come from the germline V gene. CDR3: CASRPPGPGGQPQHF. CDR3 nucleotide sequence: TGTGCCAGCAGACCCCCGGGGCCGGGCGGCCAGCCCCAGCATTTT.

This chain links TRBV28 with TRBJ2-2; D remains ambiguous. CDR1 MDHEN and CDR2 SYDVKM come from the germline V gene. The CDR3 is 13 residues long. V was shortened by 10 bases and J by 3 bases, with 12 bases between the two germline ends. CDR3 in amino acids: CAITGPYTGELFF. The CDR3 bases are TGTGCCATCACTGGACCATACACCGGGGAGCTGTTTTTT. Looking up the rest from reference TRBV28 and TRBJ2-2 gives the full variable domain: DVKVTQSSRYLVKRTGEKVFLECVQDMDHENMFWYRQDPGLGLRLIYFSYDVKMKEKGDIPEGYSVSREKKERFSLILESASTNQTSMYLCAITGPYTGELFFGEGSRLTVL.

The chain couples TRBV5-1 to TRBJ2-5, with 7 bases fitting TRBD2. Trimming removed 4 bases from V and 5 bases from J; junction bases left unmatched: 8. Germline CDR1 and CDR2: SGHRS and YFSETQ. This CDR3 comprises 14 residues. For the CDR3, the DNA is TGCGCCAGCAGCGAACTAGCGACCGCGGAGACCCAGTACTTC. Translated: CASSELATAETQYF.

The V and J genes are TRBV6-1 and TRBJ1-2; no reliable D call. V was cut by 5 bases and J by 4 bases, with 11 bases left in between. Germline V gene lookup returns CDR1 MNHNS and CDR2 SASEGT. This CDR3 comprises 13 residues. The CDR3 region is CASSSRTVYGYTF. The CDR3 region has the DNA TGTGCCAGCAGTTCCCGGACGGTCTATGGCTACACCTTC.

This sequence joins TRBV5-1 and TRBJ2-1; 16 positions match TRBD2. This CDR3 contains 17 residues. Germline CDR1 and CDR2: SGHRS and YFSETQ. V shed 3 bases and J 6 bases; nucleotides not matched to a gene: 6. CDR3 nucleotide sequence: TGCGCCAGCAGCTCAGGGACTAGCGGGAGGGCCAGCAATGAGCAGTTCTTC. Its translation is CASSSGTSGRASNEQFF.

This clone was counted between two and nine times. CDR3 sequence reads: CASSREALNTEAFF. The DNA of the CDR3 is TGTGCCAGCAGCCGGGAGGCGCTGAACACTGAAGCTTTCTTT. The V gene is TRBV28, the J gene TRBJ1-1; no definite D call. This CDR3 has 14 residues. Deletions cut 6 bases from V and 0 bases from J, with 11 bases between. Germline V gene sequence: CDR1 MDHEN, CDR2 SYDVKM.

In this sample, this clone turned up many times. The rearrangement links TRBV7-9 to TRBJ2-1; a weak D match, TRBD2 (5 bases). The V end lost 5 bases, the J end lost 11 bases, and 13 bases lay between the germline ends. The CDR3 length is 12 residues. Germline CDR1 and CDR2: SEHNR and FQNEAQ (reference sequence). The CDR3 region is CASSPSNAQQFF. CDR3 nucleotide sequence: TGTGCCAGCAGCCCTAGCAACGCACAGCAGTTCTTC.

About this clone: A far bigger clonotype differs at one base, so this is likely a read error. It is likely a read error, because the conserved phenylalanine at the end of the CDR3 is missing. CDR3 region: CASSKTEGLAIYEQYS. The DNA of the CDR3 is TGTGCCAGCAGCAAAACGGAGGGACTAGCGATTTACGAGCAGTACTCC. The chain recombines TRBV7-8 with TRBJ2-7; 10 bases agree with TRBD2. Losses at the gene ends were 5 bases for V and 4 bases for J; bases not matched to a gene: 11. CDR1 is SGHVS and CDR2 is FQNEAQ in the germline V gene. The CDR3 extends over 16 amino acids.